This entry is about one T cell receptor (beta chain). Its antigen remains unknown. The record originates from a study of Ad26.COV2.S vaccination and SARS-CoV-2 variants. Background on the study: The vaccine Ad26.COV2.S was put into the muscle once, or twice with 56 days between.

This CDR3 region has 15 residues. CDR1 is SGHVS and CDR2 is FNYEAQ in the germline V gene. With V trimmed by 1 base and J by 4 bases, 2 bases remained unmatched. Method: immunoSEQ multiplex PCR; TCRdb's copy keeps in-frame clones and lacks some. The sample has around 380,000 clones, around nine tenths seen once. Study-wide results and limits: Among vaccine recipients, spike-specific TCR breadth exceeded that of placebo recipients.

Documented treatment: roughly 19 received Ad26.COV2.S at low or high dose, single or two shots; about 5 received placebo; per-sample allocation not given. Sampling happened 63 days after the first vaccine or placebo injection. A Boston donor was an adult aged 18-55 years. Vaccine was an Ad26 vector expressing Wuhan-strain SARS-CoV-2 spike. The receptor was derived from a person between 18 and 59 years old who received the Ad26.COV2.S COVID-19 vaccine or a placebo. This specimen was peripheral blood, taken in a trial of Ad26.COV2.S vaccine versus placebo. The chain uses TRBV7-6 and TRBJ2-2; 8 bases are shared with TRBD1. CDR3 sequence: CASSLGTGSTGELFF. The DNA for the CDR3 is TGTGCCAGCAGCTTAGGGACAGGGAGCACCGGGGAGCTGTTTTTT.